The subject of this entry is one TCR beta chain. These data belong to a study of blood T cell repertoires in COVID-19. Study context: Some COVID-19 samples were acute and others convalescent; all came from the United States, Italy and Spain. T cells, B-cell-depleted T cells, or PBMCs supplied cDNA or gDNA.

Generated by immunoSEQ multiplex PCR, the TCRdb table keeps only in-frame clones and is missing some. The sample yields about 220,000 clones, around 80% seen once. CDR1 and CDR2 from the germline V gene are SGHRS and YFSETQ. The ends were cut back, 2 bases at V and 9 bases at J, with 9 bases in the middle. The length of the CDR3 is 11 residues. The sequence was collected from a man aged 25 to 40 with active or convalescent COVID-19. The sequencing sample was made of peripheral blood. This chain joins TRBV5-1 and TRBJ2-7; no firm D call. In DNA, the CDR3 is TGCGCCAGCAGCTTCGGGTTGGGGCAGTACTTC. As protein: CASSFGLGQYF.